These T cell receptor beta chains were read from a single sample in a study of monozygotic twins with inflammatory bowel disease. TCRdb derives one entry per CDR3 protein from the 5' RACE reads, leaving out DNA. The sample data list some 150,000 distinct CDR3 sequences. Specimen: blood. The receptors were gathered from a human donor with ulcerative colitis or Crohn's disease, or a healthy co-twin of an affected twin (not recorded which). Each CDR3 is given with its conserved first and last residue. Each record gives: J gene, V gene, CDR3 protein.

j_call: TRBJ1-1; v_call: TRBV11-2; cdr3_aa: CASSRLTGEYTEAFF
j_call: TRBJ1-1; v_call: TRBV20-1; cdr3_aa: CSATRSNTEAFF
j_call: TRBJ2-5; v_call: TRBV20-1; cdr3_aa: CSADNPRQGQETQYF
j_call: TRBJ1-3; v_call: TRBV5-1; cdr3_aa: CASSLEDGNTIYF
j_call: TRBJ1-2; v_call: TRBV18; cdr3_aa: CASSWDRGTSDYGYTF
j_call: TRBJ1-6; v_call: TRBV6-1; cdr3_aa: CASSNRDGADSPLHF
j_call: TRBJ1-2; v_call: TRBV20-1; cdr3_aa: CSAQGNYGYTF
j_call: TRBJ2-5; v_call: TRBV6-2/TRBV6-3; cdr3_aa: CASTYRGKETQYF
j_call: TRBJ2-7; v_call: TRBV4-1; cdr3_aa: CASSQELHEAGVYEQYF
j_call: TRBJ2-1; v_call: TRBV20-1; cdr3_aa: CSVPRSSYNEQFF
j_call: TRBJ1-6; v_call: TRBV7-2; cdr3_aa: CASSPNRDLNSPLHF
j_call: TRBJ2-7; v_call: TRBV5-1; cdr3_aa: CASSRDRNYEQYF
j_call: TRBJ2-1; v_call: TRBV6-5; cdr3_aa: CASSYEGLESNEQFF
j_call: TRBJ1-4; v_call: TRBV12-3/TRBV12-4; cdr3_aa: CASSLRGINEKLFF
j_call: TRBJ1-3; v_call: TRBV12-3/TRBV12-4; cdr3_aa: CASSLPSSGNTIYF
j_call: TRBJ2-1; v_call: TRBV12-3/TRBV12-4; cdr3_aa: CASSFWTGARNEQFF
j_call: TRBJ1-1; v_call: TRBV5-5; cdr3_aa: CASSLVRGDTPAAFF
j_call: TRBJ2-3; v_call: TRBV5-1; cdr3_aa: CASSFERPALDTQYF
j_call: TRBJ2-3; v_call: TRBV20-1; cdr3_aa: CSATSGSSMGDTQYF
j_call: TRBJ2-7; v_call: TRBV20-1; cdr3_aa: CSSTGSGTYEQYF
j_call: TRBJ1-4; v_call: TRBV7-2; cdr3_aa: CASSIGQGREKLFF
j_call: TRBJ1-5; v_call: TRBV2; cdr3_aa: CASSEGQGRSNQPQHF
j_call: TRBJ2-5; v_call: TRBV4-2; cdr3_aa: CASSQDWFGSGTPETQYF
j_call: TRBJ2-5; v_call: TRBV9; cdr3_aa: CASSMARGGETQYF
j_call: TRBJ1-2; v_call: TRBV29-1; cdr3_aa: CSVLRAGNYGYTF
j_call: TRBJ2-2; v_call: TRBV5-1; cdr3_aa: CASSLAGEKSGELFF
j_call: TRBJ2-7; v_call: TRBV5-5; cdr3_aa: CASSPRTGNYEQYF
j_call: TRBJ1-6; v_call: TRBV2; cdr3_aa: CASSEEAPDRGYSPLHF
j_call: TRBJ2-5; v_call: TRBV3-1; cdr3_aa: CASSQAQGQETQYF
j_call: TRBJ2-7; v_call: TRBV7-2; cdr3_aa: CASSLLGTALSEQYF
j_call: TRBJ2-7; v_call: TRBV14; cdr3_aa: CASSQMGQLEDEQYF
j_call: TRBJ2-3; v_call: TRBV2; cdr3_aa: CASSEGGFTDTQYF
j_call: TRBJ2-1; v_call: TRBV6-1; cdr3_aa: CASSLTGLAGYNEQFF
j_call: TRBJ1-2; v_call: TRBV29-1; cdr3_aa: CSAQDRTDSYGYTF
j_call: TRBJ2-1; v_call: TRBV5-1; cdr3_aa: CASSETGHLFF
j_call: TRBJ2-3; v_call: TRBV19; cdr3_aa: CASSMTDSTDTQYF
j_call: TRBJ1-1; v_call: TRBV20-1; cdr3_aa: CSARQTGTGGAFF
j_call: TRBJ2-7; v_call: TRBV20-1; cdr3_aa: CSARGGVASGRKPQFEQYF
j_call: TRBJ1-2; v_call: TRBV5-1; cdr3_aa: CASSLLPNYGYTF
j_call: TRBJ1-4; v_call: TRBV11-2; cdr3_aa: CASSHMGTGANEKLFF
j_call: TRBJ1-5; v_call: TRBV3-1; cdr3_aa: CASSQDQNQPQHF
j_call: TRBJ1-6; v_call: TRBV7-2; cdr3_aa: CASSPGTDNSPLHF
j_call: TRBJ2-1; v_call: TRBV5-1; cdr3_aa: CASSLGGSTYNEQFF
j_call: TRBJ1-1; v_call: TRBV5-1; cdr3_aa: CASRPEGGQEETEAFF
j_call: TRBJ1-1; v_call: TRBV4-2; cdr3_aa: CVSSQPRGQPNTEAFF
j_call: TRBJ2-1; v_call: TRBV5-1; cdr3_aa: CASSLVSGQGEEQFF
j_call: TRBJ2-7; v_call: TRBV7-2; cdr3_aa: CASSKRLADYEQYF
j_call: TRBJ2-7; v_call: TRBV5-6; cdr3_aa: CASSFSLRTYEQYF
j_call: TRBJ2-1; v_call: TRBV28; cdr3_aa: CASRTVQAQFF
j_call: TRBJ1-5; v_call: TRBV28; cdr3_aa: CASSLERGTGRSVGEQPQHF
j_call: TRBJ1-6; v_call: TRBV9; cdr3_aa: CASSVGADNNSPLHF
j_call: TRBJ2-7; v_call: TRBV20-1; cdr3_aa: CSARDLASADEQYF
j_call: TRBJ2-1; v_call: TRBV5-1; cdr3_aa: CASSLEGTSGNEQFF
j_call: TRBJ1-2; v_call: TRBV28; cdr3_aa: CATEQGYGYTF
j_call: TRBJ2-1; v_call: TRBV11-2; cdr3_aa: CASSFEAGKVPFF
j_call: TRBJ1-6; v_call: TRBV7-2; cdr3_aa: CASSLEWPPLHF
j_call: TRBJ1-2; v_call: TRBV7-2; cdr3_aa: CASSSDTGTARGYTF
j_call: TRBJ2-1; v_call: TRBV5-1; cdr3_aa: CASSLARGSEQFF
j_call: TRBJ2-7; v_call: TRBV4-1; cdr3_aa: CASSPGDEDTSSYEQYF
j_call: TRBJ1-2; v_call: TRBV12-3/TRBV12-4; cdr3_aa: CASDSQGVYGYTF